The sequence of this TCR beta chain was determined in a study of blood T cell repertoires in COVID-19. Trimming cost V 1 base and J 6 bases; bases outside gene matches: 9. From germline, CDR1 is SGHRS and CDR2 YFSETQ. This CDR3 contains 16 residues. Only in-frame clones appear in the TCRdb table, and some are missing; sequencing was by immunoSEQ multiplex PCR. In the table there are 150,000 or so clones, approximately 87% of which are singletons. V and J are TRBV5-1 and TRBJ2-3; TRBD1 aligns across 9 bases. The sequencing sample was made of peripheral blood. The clonotype originates from a woman aged 70-85 years with COVID-19, enrolled during active disease. Written as DNA, the CDR3 is TGCGCCAGCAGCTTGCAGGGACAGGGAGGGGTCGATACGCAGTATTTT. Its translation is CASSLQGQGGVDTQYF.